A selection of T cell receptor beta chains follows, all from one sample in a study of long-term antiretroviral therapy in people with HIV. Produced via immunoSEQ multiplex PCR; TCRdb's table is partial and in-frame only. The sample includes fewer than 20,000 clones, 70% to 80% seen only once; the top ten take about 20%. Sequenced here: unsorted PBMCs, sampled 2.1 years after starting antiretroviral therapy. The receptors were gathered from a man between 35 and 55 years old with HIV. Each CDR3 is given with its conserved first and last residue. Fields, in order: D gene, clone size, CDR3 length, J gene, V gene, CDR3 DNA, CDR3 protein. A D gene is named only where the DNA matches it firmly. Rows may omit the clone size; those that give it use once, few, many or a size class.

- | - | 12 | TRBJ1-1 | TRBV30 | TGTGCCTGGAGGTTGAGTAACACTGAAGCTTTCTTT | CAWRLSNTEAFF
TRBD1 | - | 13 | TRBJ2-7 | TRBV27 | TGTGCCACCTCAGACAGGGTCTCCTACGAGCAGTACTTC | CATSDRVSYEQYF
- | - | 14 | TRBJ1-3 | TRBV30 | TGTGCCTGGAGCCCCGGAACGCCTGGAAACACCATATATTTT | CAWSPGTPGNTIYF
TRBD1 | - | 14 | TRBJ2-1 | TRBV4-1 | TGCGCCAGCAGCCGACAGGGGAAGTACAATGAGCAGTTCTTC | CASSRQGKYNEQFF
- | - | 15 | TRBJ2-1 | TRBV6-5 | TGTGCCAGCAGTTACTCTAGAGGGTCCTACAATGAGCAGTTCTTC | CASSYSRGSYNEQFF
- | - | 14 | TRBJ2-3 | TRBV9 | TGTGCCAGCAGCTTCCAGGGGAGCACAGATACGCAGTATTTT | CASSFQGSTDTQYF
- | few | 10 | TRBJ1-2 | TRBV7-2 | TGTGCCACTGTGACTTATGGCTACACCTTC | CATVTYGYTF
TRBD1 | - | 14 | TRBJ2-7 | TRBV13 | TGTGCCAGCAGCTTGAGACAGGGGTACTACGAGCAGTACTTC | CASSLRQGYYEQYF
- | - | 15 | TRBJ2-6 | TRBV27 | TGTGCCAGCAGCAACCCCCTATTTGGGGCCAACGTCCTGACTTTC | CASSNPLFGANVLTF
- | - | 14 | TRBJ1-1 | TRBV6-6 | TGTGCCAGCAGTGGACTTAGATGGAACACTGAAGCTTTCTTT | CASSGLRWNTEAFF
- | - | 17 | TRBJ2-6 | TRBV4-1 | TGCGCCAGCAGCCAAGAGGGCAATGGAGGACGGGCCAACGTCCTGACTTTC | CASSQEGNGGRANVLTF
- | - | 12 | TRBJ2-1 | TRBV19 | TGTGCCAGTAGTATAGATAGGGATGAGCAGTTCTTC | CASSIDRDEQFF
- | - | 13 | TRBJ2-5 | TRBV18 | TGTGCCAGCTCACGTGTAGGTGAAGAGACCCAGTACTTC | CASSRVGEETQYF
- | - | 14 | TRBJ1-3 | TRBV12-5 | TGTGCTAGTGCTGAGGGAATCTCTGGAAACACCATATATTTT | CASAEGISGNTIYF
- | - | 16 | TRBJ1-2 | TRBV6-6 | TGTGCCAGCAGTTACGGAGGGACCGAGGTTAACTATGGCTACACCTTC | CASSYGGTEVNYGYTF